This T cell receptor beta chain was observed in a study of shared clonotypes between healthy human individuals. Clones were sequenced by immunoSEQ multiplex PCR, and TCRdb holds only the in-frame ones, with some missing. The sample shows some 450,000 clones, approximately 80% of them seen only once. This CDR3 has 14 residues. V shed 3 bases, J shed 4 bases, and the junction held 5 bases outside the gene matches. CDR1 is SGHTS and CDR2 is YDEGEE in the germline V gene. This clonotype originated in a woman between 35 and 50 years old in good health. Some clones in this sample may be carry-over from other donors' samples. The gene calls are TRBV5-8 and TRBJ2-7, with TRBD1 matching over 9 bases. The sample consisted of PBMCs. CDR3 sequence reads: CASSSGTGSYEQYF. For the CDR3, the DNA is TGTGCCAGCAGCTCCGGGACAGGGTCGTACGAGCAGTACTTC.